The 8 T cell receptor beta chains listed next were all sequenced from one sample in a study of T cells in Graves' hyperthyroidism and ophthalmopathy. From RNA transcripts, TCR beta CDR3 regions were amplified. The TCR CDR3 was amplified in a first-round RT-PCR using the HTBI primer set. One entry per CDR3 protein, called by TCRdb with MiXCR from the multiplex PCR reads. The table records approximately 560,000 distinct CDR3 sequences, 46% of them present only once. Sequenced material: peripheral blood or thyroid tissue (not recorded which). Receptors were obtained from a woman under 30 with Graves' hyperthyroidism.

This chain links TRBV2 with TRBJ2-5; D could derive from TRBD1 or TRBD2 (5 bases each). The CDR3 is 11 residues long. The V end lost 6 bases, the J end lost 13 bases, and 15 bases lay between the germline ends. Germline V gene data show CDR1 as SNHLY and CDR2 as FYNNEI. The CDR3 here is CASRDPGRMYF. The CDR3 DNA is TGTGCCAGCAGGGACCCGGGACGCATGTACTTC. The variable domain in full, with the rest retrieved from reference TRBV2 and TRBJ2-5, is EPEVTQTPSHQVTQMGQEVILRCVPISNHLYFYWYRQILGQKVEFLVSFYNNEISEKSEIFDDQFSVERPDGSNFTLKIRSTKLEDSAMYFCASRDPGRMYFGPGTRLLVL.

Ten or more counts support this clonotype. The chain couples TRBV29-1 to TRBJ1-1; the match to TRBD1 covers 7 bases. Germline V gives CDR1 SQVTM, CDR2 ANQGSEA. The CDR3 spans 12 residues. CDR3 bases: TGCAGGGCTGACAGGGCGAACACTGAAGCTTTCTTT. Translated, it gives CRADRANTEAFF. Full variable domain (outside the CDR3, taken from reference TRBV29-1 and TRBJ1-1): SAVISQKPSRDICQRGTSLTIQCQVDSQVTMMFWYRQQPGQSLTLIATANQGSEATYESGFVIDKFPISRPNLTFSTLTVSNMSPEDSSIYLCRADRANTEAFFGQGTRLTVV.

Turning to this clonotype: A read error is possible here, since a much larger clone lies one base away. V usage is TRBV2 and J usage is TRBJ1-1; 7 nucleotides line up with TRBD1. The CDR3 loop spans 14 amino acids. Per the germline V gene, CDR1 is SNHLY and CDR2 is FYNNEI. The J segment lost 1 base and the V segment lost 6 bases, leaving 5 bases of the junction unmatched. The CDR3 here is CASRWDRGNTEAFF. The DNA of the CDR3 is TGTGCCAGCAGATGGGACAGAGGGAACACTGAAGCTTTCTTT.

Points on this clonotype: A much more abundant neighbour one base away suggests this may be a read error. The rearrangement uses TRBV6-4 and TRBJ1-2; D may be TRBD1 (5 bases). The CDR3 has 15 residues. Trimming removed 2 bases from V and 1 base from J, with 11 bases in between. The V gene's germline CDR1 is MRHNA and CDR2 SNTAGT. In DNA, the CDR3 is TGTGCCAGCAGTGACCAGGGCGGTTTTAACTATGGCTACACCTTC. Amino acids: CASSDQGGFNYGYTF.

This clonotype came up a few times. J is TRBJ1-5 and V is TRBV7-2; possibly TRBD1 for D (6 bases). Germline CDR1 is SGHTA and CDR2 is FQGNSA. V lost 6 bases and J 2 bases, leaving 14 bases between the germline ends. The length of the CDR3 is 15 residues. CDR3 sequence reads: CASSNQGFGNQPQHF. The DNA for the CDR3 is TGTGCCAGCAGTAACCAGGGGTTTGGCAATCAGCCCCAGCATTTT.

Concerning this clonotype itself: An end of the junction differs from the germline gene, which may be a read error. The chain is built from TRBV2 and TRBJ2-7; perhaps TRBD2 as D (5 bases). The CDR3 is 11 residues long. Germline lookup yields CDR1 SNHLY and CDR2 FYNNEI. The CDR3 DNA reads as TGTGCCGGCAGTAGGACTTACGAGCAGTACTTC. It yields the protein CAGSRTYEQYF.

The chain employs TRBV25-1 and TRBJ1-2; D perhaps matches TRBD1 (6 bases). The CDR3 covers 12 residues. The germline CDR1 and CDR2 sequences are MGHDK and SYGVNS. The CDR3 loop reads CARQAGPYGYTF. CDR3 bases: TGTGCTCGACAGGCAGGACCCTATGGCTACACCTTC.

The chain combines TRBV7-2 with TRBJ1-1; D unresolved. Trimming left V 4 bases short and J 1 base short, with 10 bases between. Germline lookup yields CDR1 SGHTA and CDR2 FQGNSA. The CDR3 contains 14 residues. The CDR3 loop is CASSSVRRNTEAFF. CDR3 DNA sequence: TGTGCCAGCAGCTCCGTAAGGCGGAACACTGAAGCTTTCTTT.